The clone carrying this T cell receptor (beta chain) was observed a few times. Antigen unknown. The entry originates in a study of cytomegalovirus exposure and HLA in healthy donors. Findings of the study overall: As a later analysis showed, several of the most significant clusters appeared to be linked to common viral pathogens.

CDR1 LGHNA and CDR2 YSLEER come from the germline V gene. This CDR3 has 15 residues. The V and J ends lost 4 bases and 8 bases, in that order; junction bases with no gene match: 12. It was with 60 Vbeta and 13 Jbeta primers that the PCR ran. Assay used: immunoSEQ multiplex PCR; TCRdb lists only in-frame clones, some missing. The sample lists 200,000 to 250,000 clones, about three quarters occurring once. Input material: PBMCs. The chain recombines TRBV4-3 with TRBJ1-2, with TRBD1 matching over 8 bases. This sequence originates from a woman in her sixties in good health and CMV-seropositive. CDR3 coding DNA: TGCGCCAGCAGCCTTGTTCCAGGGGGCTCTTGGGGCTACACCTTC. Amino acids: CASSLVPGGSWGYTF.